A single sample is the source of the 24 T cell receptor beta chains below, sequenced in a study of cytomegalovirus exposure and HLA in healthy donors. Primers included in the PCR were 60 Vbeta and 13 Jbeta primers. The repertoire was sequenced with immunoSEQ multiplex PCR; TCRdb's copy has only in-frame clones and lacks some. The sample yields fewer than 200,000 clones, around 79% seen once. Material: PBMCs. These TCRs come from a man in his late teens or twenties in good health and CMV-seronegative.

This clone was seen a single time. The chain joins TRBV7-2 to TRBJ1-2; 7 bases map to TRBD1. J was trimmed by 4 bases and V by 1 base; bases with no gene match: 3. Germline V lookup: CDR1 SGHTA, CDR2 FQGNSA. This CDR3 comprises 14 residues. CDR3 loop: CASSLGGQAYGYTF. The CDR3 region has the DNA TGTGCCAGCAGCTTAGGAGGACAGGCCTATGGCTACACCTTC. The complete variable domain, with remaining parts taken from reference TRBV7-2 and TRBJ1-2, reads GAGVSQSPSNKVTEKGKDVELRCDPISGHTALYWYRQSLGQGLEFLIYFQGNSAPDKSGLPSDRFSAERTGGSVSTLTIQRTQQEDSAVYLCASSLGGQAYGYTFGSGTRLTVV.

The rearrangement uses TRBV14 and TRBJ1-1, with D maybe TRBD1 (5 bases). V dropped 4 bases and J dropped 9 bases, with 21 bases sitting between them. The germline V gene has CDR1 SGHDN and CDR2 FVKESK. This CDR3 is 15 amino acids long. CDR3 residues: CASSRQGTDLPKAFF. For the CDR3, the DNA is TGTGCCAGCAGCCGCCAGGGTACGGATTTACCCAAAGCTTTCTTT.

This CDR3 reads CASSEDRAFSEQYF. DNA for the CDR3: TGCGCCAGCAGCGAAGACAGGGCATTTTCCGAGCAGTACTTC. J is TRBJ2-5 and V is TRBV5-1; 7 bases agree with TRBD1. The J call may be wrong; the DNA end is better matched by TRBJ2-7. Germline assignment: CDR1 SGHRS and CDR2 YFSETQ. This CDR3 has 14 residues.

V usage is TRBV19 and J usage is TRBJ1-3, with TRBD1 identical over 7 bases. The junction had 7 bases not matched to a gene; V was cut back by 3 bases and J by 2 bases. CDR1 is LNHDA, CDR2 SQIVND, per germline (reference sequence). This CDR3 contains 16 residues. CDR3 bases: TGTGCCAGTAGTATGACCCCGACAGGGACTGGAAACACCATATATTTT. Encoded protein: CASSMTPTGTGNTIYF.

The gene calls are TRBV9 and TRBJ2-5; D remains ambiguous. The CDR3 loop spans 16 amino acids. Germline V gene data show CDR1 as SGDLS and CDR2 as YYNGEE. V lost 0 bases and J lost 1, with 13 bases in between. DNA of the CDR3: TGTGCCAGCAGCGTAGCTTTCGGAACAGCCCAAGAGACCCAGTACTTC. Its protein product is CASSVAFGTAQETQYF. Filled out from reference TRBV9 and TRBJ2-5, the complete variable domain reads DSGVTQTPKHLITATGQRVTLRCSPRSGDLSVYWYQQSLDQGLQFLIQYYNGEERAKGNILERFSAQQFPDLHSELNLSSLELGDSALYFCASSVAFGTAQETQYFGPGTRLLVL.

This clone was seen a few times. This chain uses TRBV19 with TRBJ2-3; TRBD1 aligns across 8 bases. The length of the CDR3 is 13 residues. Germline loops: CDR1 LNHDA, CDR2 SQIVND (reference sequence). V trimming: 3 bases; J trimming: 4 bases; junction bases outside the gene matches: 0. The CDR3 coding sequence is TGTGCCAGTAGTATGACAGGGGCAGATACGCAGTATTTT. Encoded protein: CASSMTGADTQYF.

V and J are TRBV6-4 and TRBJ2-6; 7 bases are shared with TRBD2. Looked up from germline, CDR1 is MRHNA and CDR2 is SNTAGT. The CDR3 length is 17 residues. V was clipped by 0 bases and J by 0 bases; unmatched bases: 2. CDR3 loop: CASSDSGGSSGANVLTF. Written as DNA, the CDR3 is TGTGCCAGCAGTGACTCGGGCGGGAGCTCTGGGGCCAACGTCCTGACTTTC.

V gene TRBV9 combines with J gene TRBJ1-2; D uncertain. The germline CDR1 and CDR2 sequences are SGDLS and YYNGEE. The CDR3 is made up of 17 amino acids. V was clipped by 2 bases and J by 3 bases, with 20 bases between them. The DNA of the CDR3 is TGTGCCAGCAGCGTCAGTCGGTTGCGGGGAGTAGACTATGGCTACACCTTC. This sequence encodes CASSVSRLRGVDYGYTF. Looking up the rest from reference TRBV9 and TRBJ1-2 gives the full variable domain: DSGVTQTPKHLITATGQRVTLRCSPRSGDLSVYWYQQSLDQGLQFLIQYYNGEERAKGNILERFSAQQFPDLHSELNLSSLELGDSALYFCASSVSRLRGVDYGYTFGSGTRLTVV.

The J gene is TRBJ1-6, the V gene TRBV7-8; D may be TRBD1 (5 bases). The V end was cut by 1 base, the J end by 6 bases, with 16 bases between. The CDR3 is 17 amino acids. Looked up from germline, CDR1 is SGHVS and CDR2 is FQNEAQ. In nucleotides, the CDR3 is TGTGCCAGCAGCTTAGTATCCGGACAAGGGCTTAATTCACCCCTCCACTTT. This gives the protein CASSLVSGQGLNSPLHF.

The chain carries TRBV6-5 and TRBJ1-3, with D perhaps matching TRBD1 (5 bases). The CDR3 runs to 14 residues. Germline V gene lookup returns CDR1 MNHEY and CDR2 SVGAGI. V lost 9 bases, J lost 2 bases, and 14 bases lay in between. The CDR3 spells CARFLGGTGNTIYF. The CDR3 nucleotides are TGTGCCAGATTTCTCGGGGGAACTGGAAACACCATATATTTT.

The CDR3: CASSLQQGAYYEQYF. In nucleotides, the CDR3 is TGTGCCAGCAGCTTACAACAGGGCGCTTACTACGAGCAGTACTTC. The V call is TRBV7-2, the J call TRBJ2-7; D perhaps matches TRBD1 (6 bases). V shed 2 bases and J shed 3 bases, with 14 bases lying between them. The CDR3 has 15 amino acids. Germline CDR1 SGHTA, CDR2 FQGNSA.

This chain joins TRBV5-1 and TRBJ2-7; TRBD2 matches at 7 bases. This CDR3 is built from 14 residues. Looked up from germline, CDR1 is SGHRS and CDR2 is YFSETQ. The trim removed 6 bases at V and 1 base at J, leaving 7 bases unmatched. CDR3 DNA: TGCGCCAGCACCAGCAGCGGGGATTCCTACGAGCAGTACTTC. Its protein product is CASTSSGDSYEQYF.

This clone showed up just a few times. The chain uses TRBV9 and TRBJ1-3; unclear D gene. The germline gives CDR1 SGDLS, CDR2 YYNGEE. CDR3 size: 14 residues. Trimming pared 0 bases from V and 4 bases from J, leaving 8 bases between. In nucleotides, the CDR3 is TGTGCCAGCAGCGTAGTCGAGCGGGGAAACACCATATATTTT. This codes for CASSVVERGNTIYF.

V and J are TRBV2 and TRBJ2-7, with 7 bases aligning to TRBD1. The CDR3 sequence is 15 residues long. Germline V gives CDR1 SNHLY, CDR2 FYNNEI. The V gene end was trimmed by 5 bases and the J gene end by 0 bases; junction bases not matched to a gene: 7. CDR3 nucleotides: TGTGCCAGCAGTAGTCCGACAGGGACCTCCTACGAGCAGTACTTC. It is translated as CASSSPTGTSYEQYF.

The DNA of the CDR3 is TGCAGCGTTGAAGATCGAGAAGGGGCCCGCTACACCTTC. As protein: CSVEDREGARYTF. The chain recombines TRBV29-1 with TRBJ1-2; a possible D gene is TRBD1 (5 bases). Trimming left V 0 bases short and J 9 bases short, with 14 bases between. Germline CDR1 reads SQVTM; CDR2 reads ANQGSEA. The CDR3 is made up of 13 amino acids.

The chain links TRBV13 to TRBJ2-1; TRBD2 agrees at 8 bases. J gave up 10 bases and V 6 bases, and 17 bases lay outside the gene matches. The CDR3 is made up of 16 amino acids. Germline V gene sequence: CDR1 PRHDT, CDR2 FYEKMQ (reference sequence). As DNA, the CDR3 is TGTGCCAGCAGAATAGCCACGGGACTAGGTTGGAAGGAGCAGTTCTTC. It specifies CASRIATGLGWKEQFF.

This rearrangement joins TRBV10-2 to TRBJ2-7, with 8 positions matching TRBD1. Germline-derived CDR1 and CDR2 are WSHSY and SAAADI. The CDR3 is 15 residues long. The J segment lost 7 bases and the V segment lost 4 bases, leaving 12 bases of the junction unmatched. This CDR3 reads CASSALETGAGEQYF. As DNA, the CDR3 is TGCGCCAGCAGTGCCTTAGAGACAGGGGCGGGAGAGCAGTACTTC.

This clone was counted once. V and J are TRBV28 and TRBJ1-2, with D perhaps TRBD1 (6 bases). The V and J ends lost 6 bases and 8 bases respectively, with 19 bases between them. Germline CDR1 is MDHEN and CDR2 is SYDVKM. The CDR3 is 14 residues long. The CDR3 sequence: CASRSGALLEGYTF. In DNA form, the CDR3 reads TGTGCCAGCAGATCAGGGGCGCTTTTGGAGGGCTACACCTTC.

The rearrangement links TRBV10-3 to TRBJ1-4; 7 bases fit TRBD1. J gave up 6 bases and V 4 bases, and 11 bases lay outside the gene matches. CDR1 is ENHRY and CDR2 is SYGVKD in the germline V gene. The CDR3 runs 16 residues. CDR3 residues: CAISADRVRVHEKLFF. The CDR3 DNA is TGTGCCATCAGTGCAGACAGGGTTCGGGTGCATGAAAAACTGTTTTTT.

J is TRBJ2-5 and V is TRBV7-2, with 7 bases identical to TRBD1. Trimming took 5 bases from V and 5 from J; bases not matched to a gene: 8. CDR1 SGHTA and CDR2 FQGNSA come from the germline V gene. The CDR3 spans 14 residues. CDR3 in amino acids: CASSTRQGRETQYF. Here the CDR3 DNA reads TGTGCCAGCAGCACCCGACAGGGACGGGAGACCCAGTACTTC.

V and J are TRBV18 and TRBJ2-7; 12 bases are shared with TRBD2. Germline CDR1 reads KGHSH; CDR2 reads LQKENI. This CDR3 has 14 amino acids. After removal of 8 bases from V and 6 bases from J, the junction contained 8 bases not matched to a gene. The CDR3 here is CASKETSGSVEQYF. CDR3 coding DNA: TGTGCCAGCAAAGAGACTAGCGGGAGTGTCGAGCAGTACTTC.

The chain carries TRBV5-6 and TRBJ1-2; perhaps TRBD1 as D (6 bases). CDR1 is SGHDT and CDR2 is YYEEEE in the germline V gene. The CDR3 consists of 14 residues. Trimming stripped 2 bases from V and 1 base from J, with 9 bases between. CDR3 sequence (DNA): TGTGCCAGCAGCTTATCAGGGGTTAACTATGGCTACACCTTC. It encodes CASSLSGVNYGYTF.

V gene TRBV7-9 combines with J gene TRBJ1-4; TRBD1 is a possible D gene (5 bases). Germline loops: CDR1 SEHNR, CDR2 FQNEAQ (reference sequence). The CDR3 contains 15 residues. The V gene lost 3 bases and the J gene lost 3 bases, with 11 bases spanning the gap. DNA for the CDR3: TGTGCCAGCAGCTTTTCCACAGGTCCTAATGAAAAACTGTTTTTT. Amino acid sequence: CASSFSTGPNEKLFF.

The gene calls are TRBV4-3 and TRBJ2-1; perhaps TRBD2 as D (7 bases). This CDR3 has 18 amino acids. Deletions cut 1 base from V and 4 bases from J, with 20 bases between. The V gene's germline CDR1 is LGHNA and CDR2 YSLEER. The CDR3 DNA sequence: TGCGCCAGCAGCCAAGGGGGGCTTAGGAGGGAGGGGTACAATGAGCAGTTCTTC. It yields the protein CASSQGGLRREGYNEQFF.